The 21 T cell receptor beta chains presented below share a single source sample, sequenced in a study of blood T cell repertoires in COVID-19. Measured with immunoSEQ multiplex PCR; TCRdb has only the in-frame clones, and not every one. The repertoire has about 240,000 clones, 81% of them found once; the top ten carry around 7%. The sample consisted of peripheral blood. These receptor sequences come from a woman older than 75 with COVID-19, enrolled during active disease.

The V and J genes are TRBV6-2 or TRBV6-3 and TRBJ1-2; TRBD1 matches at 8 bases. Germline V gene lookup returns CDR1 MNHEY and CDR2 SVGEGT. V dropped 4 bases and J dropped 7; count of bases not matched to a gene: 5. This CDR3 contains 13 residues. The CDR3 sequence is CASSSQGALGYTF. The CDR3 DNA reads as TGTGCCAGCAGTTCCCAGGGGGCTCTTGGCTACACCTTC.

This chain links TRBV7-2 with TRBJ2-4, with 10 bases identical to TRBD1. This CDR3 spans 19 amino acids. Germline values: CDR1 SGHTA, CDR2 FQGNSA. The J segment lost 3 bases and the V segment lost 1 base, leaving 12 bases of the junction unmatched. CDR3: CASSLVGQGGRSYKNIQYF. For the CDR3, the DNA is TGTGCCAGCAGCTTAGTCGGACAGGGGGGTCGGAGTTACAAAAACATTCAGTACTTC.

V usage is TRBV18 and J usage is TRBJ2-7; 9 bases are shared with TRBD1. This CDR3 contains 14 residues. Germline V gene data show CDR1 as KGHSH and CDR2 as LQKENI. The V gene end was trimmed by 4 bases and the J gene end by 5 bases; junction bases not matched to a gene: 6. As DNA, the CDR3 is TGTGCCAGCTCACGACCGGGACAGGGTAACGAGCAGTACTTC. This codes for CASSRPGQGNEQYF.

This rearrangement joins TRBV9 to TRBJ2-2; D is uncertain. V dropped 2 bases and J dropped 0 bases, with 8 bases sitting between them. Germline V gives CDR1 SGDLS, CDR2 YYNGEE. This CDR3 is 15 amino acids long. CDR3 protein: CASSVWQTNTGELFF. The CDR3, as DNA: TGTGCCAGCAGCGTTTGGCAGACGAACACCGGGGAGCTGTTTTTT.

The V and J genes are TRBV24-1 and TRBJ2-2; TRBD2 is a possible D gene (6 bases). The V end lost 9 bases, the J end lost 4 bases, and 11 bases lay between the germline ends. The CDR3 contains 13 residues. Per germline, CDR1 KGHDR and CDR2 SFDVKD. DNA of the CDR3: TGTGCCACCGGAGGGGCAGTCACCGGGGAGCTGTTTTTT. It translates to CATGGAVTGELFF.

The chain recombines TRBV5-4 with TRBJ1-1; D unresolved. The ends were cut back, 0 bases at V and 5 bases at J, with 5 bases in the middle. The germline CDR1 and CDR2 sequences are SGHNT and YYREEE (reference sequence). The CDR3 is 12 residues long. DNA for the CDR3: TGTGCCAGCAGCTTGGACGGTACTGAAGCTTTCTTT. Protein product: CASSLDGTEAFF.

This chain connects TRBV2 to TRBJ1-5; the match to TRBD1 covers 8 bases. In germline, CDR1 is SNHLY, CDR2 FYNNEI. The CDR3 has 15 residues. V dropped 4 bases and J dropped 7; count of bases not matched to a gene: 9. The DNA for the CDR3 is TGTGCCAGCAGTGGGGGACAGGTCGATTACCAGCCCCAGCATTTT. Its protein product is CASSGGQVDYQPQHF.

This chain uses TRBV7-3 with TRBJ1-1; no clear D. Germline CDR1 reads SGHTA; CDR2 reads FQGTGA. The length of the CDR3 is 14 residues. The V and J ends lost 2 bases and 9 bases respectively, with 16 bases between them. The CDR3 nucleotides read TGTGCCAGCAGCTTATCTTTGGATGGAGGGCAAGCTTTCTTT. Its protein product is CASSLSLDGGQAFF.

This clone came up a few times. The chain carries TRBV2 and TRBJ2-1; 7 bases line up with TRBD2. Germline CDR1 is SNHLY and CDR2 is FYNNEI. This CDR3 region has 14 residues. The V segment lost 0 bases and the J segment 12 bases; nucleotides outside the gene matches: 8. The CDR3 sequence: CASSEAGHPGGQFF. CDR3 nucleotide sequence: TGTGCCAGCAGTGAAGCAGGACACCCGGGGGGGCAGTTCTTC.

The V gene is TRBV7-2, the J gene TRBJ2-1; D gene ambiguous. The CDR3 sequence is 15 residues long. Trimming stripped 5 bases from V and 0 bases from J, with 11 bases between. Germline V lookup: CDR1 SGHTA, CDR2 FQGNSA. The CDR3 loop reads CASSPFESSYNEQFF. CDR3 DNA: TGTGCCAGCAGCCCGTTCGAGAGCTCCTACAATGAGCAGTTCTTC.

This clone was picked up one time. The chain is built from TRBV30 and TRBJ2-5, with a weak D call TRBD1 (5 bases). Trimming took 4 bases from V and 1 from J, leaving 10 bases between them. The length of the CDR3 is 13 residues. Looked up from germline, CDR1 is GTSNPN and CDR2 is SVGIG (reference sequence). The CDR3 DNA is TGTGCCTGGACCAGGGTTTTCCAAGAGACCCAGTACTTC. Residues: CAWTRVFQETQYF.

This clone was seen many times. The chain couples TRBV30 to TRBJ1-6; D is possibly TRBD1 (5 bases). The CDR3 runs to 13 residues. Germline lookup yields CDR1 GTSNPN and CDR2 SVGIG (reference sequence). Trimming shortened V by 3 bases and J by 7 bases, and 10 bases separated the two germline ends. The CDR3 here is CAWRGQGNSPLHF. Written as DNA, the CDR3 is TGTGCCTGGAGAGGGCAGGGAAATTCACCCCTCCACTTT.

The chain links TRBV12-3 or TRBV12-4 to TRBJ1-2, with 10 bases fitting TRBD1. V was pared by 3 bases and J by 6 bases, with 1 base of the junction left unmatched. The CDR3 length is 13 residues. The CDR3 sequence is CASSFGQGDGYTF. In nucleotides, the CDR3 is TGTGCCAGCAGTTTTGGACAGGGGGATGGCTACACCTTC.

The chain carries TRBV19 and TRBJ1-6; D is possibly TRBD1 (5 bases). V lost 7 bases and J lost 6, with 13 bases in between. This CDR3 is 14 amino acids long. The germline V gene encodes CDR1 LNHDA and CDR2 SQIVND (reference sequence). For the CDR3, the DNA is TGTGCCAGTACTCGTAATGGGGCTAATTCACCCCTCCACTTT. Protein sequence: CASTRNGANSPLHF.

The V gene is TRBV29-1, the J gene TRBJ2-1, with 8 bases matching TRBD1. Germline-derived CDR1 and CDR2 are SQVTM and ANQGSEA. V lost 6 bases and J lost 5; bases outside the gene matches: 6. This CDR3 comprises 13 residues. The CDR3 DNA reads TGCAGCGTACGGGACAGGTCAAACAATGAGCAGTTCTTC. As protein: CSVRDRSNNEQFF.

The chain combines TRBV9 with TRBJ2-5; D is possibly TRBD2 (6 bases). The germline CDR1 and CDR2 sequences are SGDLS and YYNGEE. The CDR3 runs to 15 residues. The V and J ends lost 0 bases and 4 bases respectively, with 13 bases between them. The CDR3 region is CASSVGGGRRETQYF. Here the CDR3 DNA reads TGTGCCAGCAGCGTAGGGGGAGGAAGGAGAGAGACCCAGTACTTC. Based on the CDR3 plus reference TRBV9 and TRBJ2-5, the full variable domain is DSGVTQTPKHLITATGQRVTLRCSPRSGDLSVYWYQQSLDQGLQFLIQYYNGEERAKGNILERFSAQQFPDLHSELNLSSLELGDSALYFCASSVGGGRRETQYFGPGTRLLVL.

J is TRBJ2-7 and V is TRBV11-2, with D perhaps TRBD2 (6 bases). The germline CDR1 and CDR2 sequences are SGHAT and FQNNGV. The CDR3 is made up of 15 amino acids. V lost 4 bases, J lost 7 bases, and 20 bases lay in between. CDR3 coding DNA: TGTGCCAGCAGCTACCAGGGAGGCGGGATGAGAGAGCAGTACTTC. It is translated as CASSYQGGGMREQYF.

This chain connects TRBV9 to TRBJ1-5; 7 bases line up with TRBD1. The J segment lost 2 bases and the V segment lost 4 bases, leaving 6 bases of the junction unmatched. The CDR3 contains 15 residues. Germline CDR1 and CDR2: SGDLS and YYNGEE. The CDR3 DNA is TGTGCCAGCAGCTCCTCCGGGACAGGCAATCAGCCCCAGCATTTT. This gives the protein CASSSSGTGNQPQHF.

The chain couples TRBV27 to TRBJ1-5; D is perhaps TRBD1 (6 bases). Looked up from germline, CDR1 is MNHEY and CDR2 is SMNVEV (reference sequence). This CDR3 is built from 15 residues. V lost 5 bases and J lost 3, with 14 bases in between. CDR3 DNA: TGTGCCAGCAGTCCCAGGGGCCTTGACAATCAGCCCCAGCATTTT. It specifies CASSPRGLDNQPQHF.

The chain links TRBV7-9 to TRBJ2-3, with 9 bases identical to TRBD2. Germline assignment: CDR1 SEHNR and CDR2 FQNEAQ (reference sequence). CDR3 length equals 16 residues. V dropped 2 bases and J dropped 5; count of bases not matched to a gene: 8. The CDR3 coding sequence is TGTGCCAGCAGCTTAAGGATAGCGGGGGAGAAAGATACGCAGTATTTT. This codes for CASSLRIAGEKDTQYF. Full variable domain (remainder filled in from reference TRBV7-9 and TRBJ2-3): DTGVSQNPRHKITKRGQNVTFRCDPISEHNRLYWYRQTLGQGPEFLTYFQNEAQLEKSRLLSDRFSAERPKGSFSTLEIQRTEQGDSAMYLCASSLRIAGEKDTQYFGPGTRLTVL.

V and J are TRBV5-1 and TRBJ1-1; tentatively, D is TRBD1 (5 bases). The CDR3 is 15 amino acids. Germline V gene data show CDR1 as SGHRS and CDR2 as YFSETQ. Trimming pared 7 bases from V and 1 base from J, leaving 17 bases between. CDR3 amino acids: CASSFRGRENTEAFF. The DNA of the CDR3 is TGCGCCAGCTCTTTTAGGGGCAGGGAGAACACTGAAGCTTTCTTT.